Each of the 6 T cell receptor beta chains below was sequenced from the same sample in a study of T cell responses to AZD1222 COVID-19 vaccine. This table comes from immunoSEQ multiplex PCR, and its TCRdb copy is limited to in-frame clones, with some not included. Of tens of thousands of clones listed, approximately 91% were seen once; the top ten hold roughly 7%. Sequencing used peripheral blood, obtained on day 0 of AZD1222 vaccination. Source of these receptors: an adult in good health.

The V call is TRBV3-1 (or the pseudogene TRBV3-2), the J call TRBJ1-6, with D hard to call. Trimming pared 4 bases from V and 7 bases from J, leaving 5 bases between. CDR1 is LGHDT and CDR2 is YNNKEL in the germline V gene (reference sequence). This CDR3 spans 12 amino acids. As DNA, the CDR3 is TGTGCCAGCAGCCGGGCCAATTCACCCCTCCACTTT. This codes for CASSRANSPLHF.

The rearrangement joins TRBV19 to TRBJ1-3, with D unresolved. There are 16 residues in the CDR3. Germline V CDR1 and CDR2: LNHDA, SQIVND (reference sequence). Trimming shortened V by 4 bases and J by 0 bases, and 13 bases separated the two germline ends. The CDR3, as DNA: TGTGCCAGTAGTACCCGGGAATCTCGCTCTGGAAACACCATATATTTT. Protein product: CASSTRESRSGNTIYF.

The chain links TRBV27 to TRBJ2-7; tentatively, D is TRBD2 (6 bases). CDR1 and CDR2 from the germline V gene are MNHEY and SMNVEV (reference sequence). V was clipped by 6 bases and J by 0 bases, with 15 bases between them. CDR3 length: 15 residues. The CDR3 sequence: CASRGETEGSYEQYF. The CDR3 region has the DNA TGTGCCAGCAGGGGGGAGACGGAGGGCTCCTACGAGCAGTACTTC.

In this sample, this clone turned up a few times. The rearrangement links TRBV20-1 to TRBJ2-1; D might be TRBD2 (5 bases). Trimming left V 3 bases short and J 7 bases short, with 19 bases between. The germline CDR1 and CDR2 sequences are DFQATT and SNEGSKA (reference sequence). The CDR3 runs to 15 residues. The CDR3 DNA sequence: TGCAGTGCTAGTAGAACTAGTTGGGGTAGAAATGAGCAGTTCTTC. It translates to CSASRTSWGRNEQFF.

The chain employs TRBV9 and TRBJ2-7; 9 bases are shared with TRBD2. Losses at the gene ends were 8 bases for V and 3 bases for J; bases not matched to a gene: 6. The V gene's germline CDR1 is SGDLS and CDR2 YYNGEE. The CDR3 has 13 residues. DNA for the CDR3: TGTGCCAGTTTAGCGGGGGTTTTCTACGAGCAGTACTTC. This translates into CASLAGVFYEQYF.

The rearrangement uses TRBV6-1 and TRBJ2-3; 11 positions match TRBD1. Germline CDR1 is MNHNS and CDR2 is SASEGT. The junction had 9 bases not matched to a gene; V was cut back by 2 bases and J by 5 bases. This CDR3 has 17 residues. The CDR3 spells CASSEFLGTGGLDTQYF. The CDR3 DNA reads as TGTGCCAGCAGTGAATTTTTGGGGACAGGGGGATTAGATACGCAGTATTTT.